Shown below are 5 T cell receptor beta chains from a single sample sequenced in a study of cytomegalovirus exposure and HLA in healthy donors. Primers: 60 Vbeta forward and 13 Jbeta reverse. Data came from immunoSEQ multiplex PCR; TCRdb stores just in-frame clones and leaves some out. The table lists fewer than 250,000 clones, 80% to 90% of them singletons. The material sequenced was PBMCs. The receptors shown here come from a man aged 25 to 45 in good health and CMV-seronegative.

The CDR3 region is CASSPTGVVETQYF. CDR3 in DNA: TGTGCCAGCTCACCAACAGGGGTGGTAGAGACCCAGTACTTC. The rearrangement joins TRBV18 to TRBJ2-5; 7 nucleotides agree with TRBD1. CDR3 length: 14 residues. Germline V gene lookup returns CDR1 KGHSH and CDR2 LQKENI. Trimming removed 2 bases from V and 4 bases from J; junction bases left unmatched: 4.

The chain recombines TRBV7-2 with TRBJ1-2; the D gene is possibly TRBD1 (6 bases). Between the trimmed V and J ends, which lost 6 bases and 0 bases, there was a span of 8 bases. The CDR3 covers 13 residues. Germline CDR1 is SGHTA and CDR2 is FQGNSA. This chain's CDR3 is CASRDSSNYGYTF. The CDR3 DNA follows: TGTGCCAGCAGGGACAGTTCTAACTATGGCTACACCTTC.

The chain joins TRBV4-2 to TRBJ1-4; tentative D call: TRBD1 (6 bases). CDR1 and CDR2 (germline): LGHNA, YNFKEQ. Trimming removed 0 bases at V and 1 base at J, with 9 bases between. The CDR3 is made up of 16 amino acids. The CDR3 coding sequence is TGTGCCAGCAGCCAAGAACAGGGTATAACTAATGAAAAACTGTTTTTT. Its protein is CASSQEQGITNEKLFF.

The V gene is TRBV4-2, the J gene TRBJ1-2; TRBD1 is a possible D gene (6 bases). Germline V CDR1 and CDR2: LGHNA, YNFKEQ. The CDR3 totals 16 residues. Between the trimmed V and J ends, which lost 0 bases and 2 bases, there was a span of 13 bases. The CDR3 DNA follows: TGTGCCAGCAGCCAAGATGAATGGACAGAGAACTATGGCTACACCTTC. Translating gives CASSQDEWTENYGYTF.

The chain combines TRBV10-1 with TRBJ2-7; 8 nucleotides align to TRBD1. This CDR3 region has 14 residues. V gave up 7 bases and J gave up 2 bases; unmatched junction bases: 7. Per the germline V gene, CDR1 is WNHNN and CDR2 is SYGVQD (reference sequence). CDR3 residues: CASTSGGPPYEQYF. CDR3 nucleotides: TGCGCCAGCACTTCAGGGGGCCCTCCCTACGAGCAGTACTTC.